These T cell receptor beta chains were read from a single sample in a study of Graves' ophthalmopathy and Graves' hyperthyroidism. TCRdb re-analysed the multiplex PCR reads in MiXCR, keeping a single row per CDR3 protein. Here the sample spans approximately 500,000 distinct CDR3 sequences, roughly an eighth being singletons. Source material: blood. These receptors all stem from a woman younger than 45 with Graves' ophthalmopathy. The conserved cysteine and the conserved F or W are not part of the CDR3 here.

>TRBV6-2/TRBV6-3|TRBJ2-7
ASSGTSGTYEQY
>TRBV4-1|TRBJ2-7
ASSQSGPWVSDEQY
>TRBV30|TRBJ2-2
AWSLIGELF
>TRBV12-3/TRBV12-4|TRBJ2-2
ASSFTQTGELF
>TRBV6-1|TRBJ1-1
ASSEDRAGTEAF
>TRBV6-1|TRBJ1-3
ASSKRQGRSGNTIY
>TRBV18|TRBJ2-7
ASSPGTGWGYEQY
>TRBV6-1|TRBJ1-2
ASSEATLLYGYT
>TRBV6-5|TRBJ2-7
ASSYTGTGEYEQY
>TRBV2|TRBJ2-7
ASSPGLANSEQY
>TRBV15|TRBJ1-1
ATSRVFGQGMMTEAF
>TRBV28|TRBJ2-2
ASSSGNTNTGELF
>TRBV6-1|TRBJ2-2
ASGLTTGELF
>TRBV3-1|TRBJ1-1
ASSQDNLGPNTEAF
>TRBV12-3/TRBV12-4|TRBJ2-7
ASSSLRDGGPGEQY
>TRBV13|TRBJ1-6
ASSPGRRDSPLH
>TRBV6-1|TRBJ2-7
ASSEARLSEQY
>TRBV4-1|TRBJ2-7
ASSQWGAREQY
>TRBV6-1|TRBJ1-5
ASGEDQPQH
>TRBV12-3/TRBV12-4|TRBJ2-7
ASSPRDRGYEQY
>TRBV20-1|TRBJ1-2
SAGQRLHGYT
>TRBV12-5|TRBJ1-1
ASGLSGTGGKVIAF
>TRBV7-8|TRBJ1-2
ASSWLDTYGYT
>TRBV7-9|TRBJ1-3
ASSLSGTELQTSGNTIY
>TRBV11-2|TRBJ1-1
ASGLSTEAF
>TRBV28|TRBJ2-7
ASTRPGTSSYEQY
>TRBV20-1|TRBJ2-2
SGLINTGELF
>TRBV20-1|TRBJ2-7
SARDIGAEMY
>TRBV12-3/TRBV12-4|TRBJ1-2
ASSLNRLGYGYT
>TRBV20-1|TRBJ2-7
SASLAGVNEQY
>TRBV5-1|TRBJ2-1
ASSLGTSALGF
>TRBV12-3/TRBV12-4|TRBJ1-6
ASSPHGTVVRFSPLH
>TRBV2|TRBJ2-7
ASSQQATHEQY
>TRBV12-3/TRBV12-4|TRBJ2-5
ASSPWTGQETQY
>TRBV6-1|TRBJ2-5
ASSATGTNHLLETQY
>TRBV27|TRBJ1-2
ASSQSSFHRDYGYT
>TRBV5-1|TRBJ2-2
ASSFLAGDTGELF
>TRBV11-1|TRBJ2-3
ASSLDRVSDTQY
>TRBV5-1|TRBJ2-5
ASSFSQAGLETQY
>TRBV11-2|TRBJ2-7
ASSFPGLSMGEQY
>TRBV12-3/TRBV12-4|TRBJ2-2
ASKGAYTGELF
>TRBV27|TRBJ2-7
ASLPRGRSQYEQY
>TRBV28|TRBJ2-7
ASRGRTGSYEQY
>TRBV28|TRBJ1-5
ASSLAGPDGPQH
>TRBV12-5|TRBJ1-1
ASGLVLSGRDLVTEAF
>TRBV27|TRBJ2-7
ASSTGTTTYEQY
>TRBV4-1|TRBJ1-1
ASSQETGLTEAF
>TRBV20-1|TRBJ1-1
SANGLINTEAF
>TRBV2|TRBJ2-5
ASRLAGRVTHY
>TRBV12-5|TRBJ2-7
ASGLVPGQGSYEQY
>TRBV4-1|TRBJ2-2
ASSQDEGQGAYTGELF
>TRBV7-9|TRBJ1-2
ASSRTLIDDGYT